The next 14 T cell receptor beta chains were all read from a single sample in a study of CD8 T cells in Susac syndrome. The authors reverse transcribed about 0.5 to 1 ug RNA with random hexamers. From the immunoSEQ multiplex PCR reads, TCRdb called clonotypes with MiXCR, one entry per CDR3 protein. The table has roughly 150,000 distinct CDR3 sequences, roughly 95% seen once. The source material was CD4+ T cells from PBMCs. These receptors all stem from a human donor with Susac syndrome.

The chain links TRBV20-1 to TRBJ1-1; weak D call: TRBD1 (5 bases). Germline CDR1 and CDR2: DFQATT and SNEGSKA (reference sequence). The V and J ends lost 1 base and 8 bases respectively, with 5 bases between them. The CDR3 has 10 amino acids. This CDR3 is CSARGTEAFF. The CDR3 DNA reads TGCAGTGCTAGAGGGACAGAAGCTTTCTTT.

J is TRBJ2-1 and V is TRBV6-4, with D possibly being TRBD2 (5 bases). CDR1 is MRHNA and CDR2 is SNTAGT in the germline V gene. The CDR3 length is 13 residues. V was trimmed by 6 bases and J by 5 bases, leaving 11 bases between them. The chain's CDR3 is CASSPGLNNEQFF. The CDR3, as DNA: TGTGCCAGCAGCCCCGGACTGAACAATGAGCAGTTCTTC.

The chain employs TRBV7-6 and TRBJ1-1; D is possibly TRBD1 (6 bases). V was shortened by 1 base and J by 7 bases, with 10 bases between the two germline ends. CDR3 length equals 13 residues. From germline, CDR1 is SGHVS and CDR2 FNYEAQ. The CDR3 sequence is CASSLDTGIEAFF. CDR3 nucleotide sequence: TGTGCCAGCAGCTTAGATACAGGGATTGAAGCTTTCTTT.

The J gene is TRBJ2-7, the V gene TRBV6-2 or TRBV6-3; D remains ambiguous. The CDR3 runs to 13 residues. CDR1 is MNHEY and CDR2 is SVGEGT in the germline V gene. V lost 5 bases, J lost 1 base, and 9 bases lay in between. CDR3 DNA sequence: TGTGCCAGCAGTAGACATCAGTCCTACGAGCAGTACTTC. Translated: CASSRHQSYEQYF.

The genes are TRBV3-1 and TRBJ2-3, with 11 bases matching TRBD2. The V segment lost 4 bases and the J segment 3 bases; nucleotides outside the gene matches: 6. The V gene's germline CDR1 is LGHDT and CDR2 YNNKEL (reference sequence). The CDR3 is made up of 16 amino acids. Written as DNA, the CDR3 is TGTGCCAGCAGCCTAATAGCGGGGGGGCCAACAGATACGCAGTATTTT. This encodes CASSLIAGGPTDTQYF.

V gene TRBV12-3 or TRBV12-4 combines with J gene TRBJ1-4; 10 nucleotides agree with TRBD1. V lost 2 bases, J lost 8 bases, and 5 bases stayed unmatched. The CDR3 is made up of 15 amino acids. As DNA, the CDR3 is TGTGCCAGCAGTTTACTAGGACAGGGGGGCGAAAAACTGTTTTTT. Translating it yields CASSLLGQGGEKLFF.

This chain connects TRBV7-3 to TRBJ2-7, with D uncertain. Trimming left V 1 base short and J 9 bases short, with 16 bases between. The CDR3 length is 14 residues. CDR1 is SGHTA and CDR2 is FQGTGA in the germline V gene. This CDR3 is CASSLKAGTSGQYF. In DNA form, the CDR3 reads TGTGCCAGCAGCTTAAAGGCAGGTACCTCCGGGCAGTACTTC.

The V and J genes are TRBV4-3 and TRBJ2-2; D gene uncertain. This CDR3 region has 16 residues. Germline assignment: CDR1 LGHNA and CDR2 YSLEER. Between the trimmed V and J ends, which lost 0 bases and 7 bases, there was a span of 15 bases. The CDR3 region has the DNA TGCGCCAGCAGCCAAGATCACAGCCGCATCAGCGGGGAGCTGTTTTTT. Protein product: CASSQDHSRISGELFF.

The genes are TRBV20-1 and TRBJ2-7; D is possibly TRBD2 (5 bases). Between the trimmed V and J ends, which lost 2 bases and 6 bases, there was a span of 14 bases. This CDR3 contains 13 residues. Germline V gene data show CDR1 as DFQATT and CDR2 as SNEGSKA (reference sequence). CDR3 region: CSARRLAVGEQYF. Written as DNA, the CDR3 is TGCAGTGCTAGACGGCTAGCTGTGGGCGAGCAGTACTTC.

This chain links TRBV20-1 with TRBJ2-3, with D maybe TRBD2 (7 bases). Between the trimmed V and J ends, which lost 0 bases and 2 bases, there was a span of 18 bases. There are 17 residues in the CDR3. Germline CDR1 DFQATT, CDR2 SNEGSKA (reference sequence). The CDR3 DNA sequence: TGCAGTGCTAGAGATCAGACTAGGGGGGGGATCACAGATACGCAGTATTTT. Protein: CSARDQTRGGITDTQYF.

The chain couples TRBV15 to TRBJ1-4; no firm D call. Per the germline V gene, CDR1 is LNHNV and CDR2 is YYDKDF (reference sequence). The V end lost 5 bases, the J end lost 5 bases, and 3 bases lay between the germline ends. CDR3 length equals 11 residues. The CDR3, as DNA: TGTGCCACCAGCCTGAATGAAAAACTGTTTTTT. It translates to CATSLNEKLFF.

The chain has TRBV14 and TRBJ1-4, with a tentative D call TRBD1 (5 bases). In germline, CDR1 is SGHDN, CDR2 FVKESK. The CDR3 contains 13 residues. V was pared by 5 bases and J by 8 bases, with 12 bases between. The DNA for the CDR3 is TGTGCCAGCAGCTCCCTACAGGCCGAAAAACTGTTTTTT. Translation gives CASSSLQAEKLFF.

The gene calls are TRBV23-1 and TRBJ2-2, with TRBD1 as a possible D gene (6 bases). TRBV23-1 is labeled an ORF, and its function is uncertain. The germline V and J ends were trimmed by 0 bases and 1 base, with 15 bases remaining between them. The CDR3 sequence is 18 residues long. This chain's CDR3 is CASSQSGTPKVNTGELFF. The CDR3 bases are TGCGCCAGCAGTCAATCGGGGACACCTAAAGTGAACACCGGGGAGCTGTTTTTT.

The genes are TRBV29-1 and TRBJ2-3; perhaps D is TRBD1 or TRBD2 (6 bases each). Germline V CDR1 and CDR2: SQVTM, ANQGSEA. The CDR3 sequence is 15 residues long. Trimming cost V 4 bases and J 2 bases, with 16 bases left between them. As DNA, the CDR3 is TGCAGCGTTGGAGGGACTGGGGGGCACACAGATACGCAGTATTTT. Translated: CSVGGTGGHTDTQYF.